This entry is about one T cell receptor beta chain. Its specificity is not known. Compared with germline, one end of the junction differs, possibly owing to a read error. Primed by a sample-barcoded 5' primer and a J-beta primer mix, a second PCR proceeded for 7 to 11 cycles. MiXCR was run by TCRdb on the 5' RACE reads, yielding one entry per CDR3 protein. Among roughly 1.4 million distinct CDR3 sequences listed, around 59% were seen once. The data originate from a study of blood T cells in healthy people across ages. Overall study: About one barcoded TCR beta cDNA was captured per two T cells.

Per sample, no less than 5 micrograms of total RNA were extracted. General study results and limits: Whereas aged donors had fewer naive CD4+ cells, long-lived donors had more of them and higher diversity. PBMCs went unsorted, and a conclusive naive versus antigen-experienced comparison was therefore prevented.

Germline-derived CDR1 and CDR2 are MNHEY and SVGEGT. The CDR3 has 19 residues. The source of this sequence is a man between 18 and 35 years old in good health. The specimen sequenced was blood. The chain couples TRBV6-2 or TRBV6-3 to TRBJ2-7; TRBD2 aligns across 7 bases. DNA for the CDR3: TGTACCAGCAGTTACAGTGGACTAGGATCCCGTAGAAGCTCCTACGAGCAGAACTTC. It codes for CTSSYSGLGSRRSSYEQNF.